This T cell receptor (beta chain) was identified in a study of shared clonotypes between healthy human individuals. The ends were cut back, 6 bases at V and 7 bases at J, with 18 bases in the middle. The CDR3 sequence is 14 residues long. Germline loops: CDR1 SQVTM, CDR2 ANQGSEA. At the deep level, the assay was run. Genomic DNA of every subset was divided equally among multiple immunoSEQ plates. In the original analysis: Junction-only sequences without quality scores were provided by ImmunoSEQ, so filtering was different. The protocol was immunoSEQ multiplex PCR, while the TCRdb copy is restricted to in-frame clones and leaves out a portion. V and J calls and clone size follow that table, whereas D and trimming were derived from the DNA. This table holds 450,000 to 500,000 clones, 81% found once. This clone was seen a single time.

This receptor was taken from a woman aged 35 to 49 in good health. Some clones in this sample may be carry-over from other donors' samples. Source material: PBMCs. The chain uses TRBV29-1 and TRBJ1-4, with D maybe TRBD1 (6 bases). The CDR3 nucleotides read TGCAGCGTGACAGGACACGCTGGATCTGAAAAACTGTTTTTT. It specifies CSVTGHAGSEKLFF.